This T cell receptor (beta chain) was identified during a study of CD8+ T cells in alopecia areata. The sequencing template was cDNA reverse transcribed from extracted RNA. Repertoires were generated with immunoSEQ multiplex PCR, while TCRdb's copy carries only in-frame clones and drops some. The counts give around 100,000 clones, none of them seen only once; 15% to 20% is held by the top ten. Study-wide results and limits: Clonality in lesional scalp, especially alopecia totalis/universalis, exceeded that of normal scalp. Sharing of TCRs across patients appeared less clear than in mice, possibly for HLA-related reasons. Normal-skin resident alphabeta T cells also appear among scalp sample sequences.

This clone was seen only a few times. The target antigen is unknown. Mouse names are used for the genes. The sequence derives from a C3H/HeJ mouse with alopecia areata. The mouse line has the MHC haplotype H2-k. Sequencing was done on a sample of lesional skin.

CDR3 sequence: CTCSAETGSGAETLYF. Incomplete CDR3 DNA: TGCACCTGCAGTGCAGAGACAGGATCTGGTGCAGAA. The chain employs TRBV1 and TRBJ2-3; D perhaps matches TRBD1 (6 bases). The CDR3 goes on 4 residues after the read ends, and that part is filled in from the germline J gene. Trimming shortened V by 0 bases and J by 1 base, and 11 bases separated the two germline ends. CDR3 size: 16 residues. CDR1 NSQYPW and CDR2 LRSPGD come from the germline V gene (reference sequence).